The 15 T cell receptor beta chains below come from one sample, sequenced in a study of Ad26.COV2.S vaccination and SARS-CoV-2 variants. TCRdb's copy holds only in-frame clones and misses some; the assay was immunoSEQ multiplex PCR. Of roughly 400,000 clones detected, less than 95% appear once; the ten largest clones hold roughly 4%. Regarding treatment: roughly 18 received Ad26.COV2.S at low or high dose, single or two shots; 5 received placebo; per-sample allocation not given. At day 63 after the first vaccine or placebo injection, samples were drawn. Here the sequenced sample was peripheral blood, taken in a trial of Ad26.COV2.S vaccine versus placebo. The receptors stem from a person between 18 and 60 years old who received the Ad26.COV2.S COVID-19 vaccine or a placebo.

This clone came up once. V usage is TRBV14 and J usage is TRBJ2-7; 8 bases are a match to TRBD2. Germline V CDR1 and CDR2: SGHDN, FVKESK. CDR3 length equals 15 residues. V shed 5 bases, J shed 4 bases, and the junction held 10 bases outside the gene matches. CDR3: CASSSSRSGSYEQYF. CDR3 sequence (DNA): TGTGCCAGCAGCTCCAGTCGAAGCGGGAGTTACGAGCAGTACTTC.

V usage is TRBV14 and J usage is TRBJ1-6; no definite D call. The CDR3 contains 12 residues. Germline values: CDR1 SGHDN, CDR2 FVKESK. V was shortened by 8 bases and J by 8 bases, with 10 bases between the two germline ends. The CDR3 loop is CASRSWDSPLHF. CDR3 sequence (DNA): TGTGCCAGCCGATCGTGGGATTCACCCCTCCACTTT.

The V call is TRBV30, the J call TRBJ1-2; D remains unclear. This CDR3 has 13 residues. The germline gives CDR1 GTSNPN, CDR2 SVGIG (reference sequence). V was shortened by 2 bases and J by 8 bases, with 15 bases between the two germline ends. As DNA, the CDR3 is TGTGCCTGGAGTCCCGACCCCCTGGGGGGCTACACCTTC. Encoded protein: CAWSPDPLGGYTF.

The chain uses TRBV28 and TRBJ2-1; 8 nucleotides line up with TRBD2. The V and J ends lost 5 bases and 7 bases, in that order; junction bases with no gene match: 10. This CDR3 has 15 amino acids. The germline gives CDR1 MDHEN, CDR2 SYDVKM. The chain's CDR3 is CASSRPGTSLNEQFF. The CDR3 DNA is TGTGCCAGCAGTCGTCCGGGGACTAGTTTGAATGAGCAGTTCTTC.

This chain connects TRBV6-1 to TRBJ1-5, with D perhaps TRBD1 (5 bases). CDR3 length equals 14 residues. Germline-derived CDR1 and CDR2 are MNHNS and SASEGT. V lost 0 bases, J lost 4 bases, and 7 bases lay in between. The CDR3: CASSEARGNQPQHF. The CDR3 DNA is TGTGCCAGCAGTGAAGCCCGGGGGAATCAGCCCCAGCATTTT.

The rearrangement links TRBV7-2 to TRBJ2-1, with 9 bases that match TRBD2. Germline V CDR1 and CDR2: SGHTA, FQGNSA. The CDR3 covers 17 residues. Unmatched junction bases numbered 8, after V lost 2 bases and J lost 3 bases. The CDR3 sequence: CASSLRRAGGRYNEQFF. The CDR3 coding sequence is TGTGCCAGCAGCTTACGCCGGGCGGGAGGGCGCTACAATGAGCAGTTCTTC. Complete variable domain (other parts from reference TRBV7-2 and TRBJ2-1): GAGVSQSPSNKVTEKGKDVELRCDPISGHTALYWYRQSLGQGLEFLIYFQGNSAPDKSGLPSDRFSAERTGGSVSTLTIQRTQQEDSAVYLCASSLRRAGGRYNEQFFGPGTRLTVL.

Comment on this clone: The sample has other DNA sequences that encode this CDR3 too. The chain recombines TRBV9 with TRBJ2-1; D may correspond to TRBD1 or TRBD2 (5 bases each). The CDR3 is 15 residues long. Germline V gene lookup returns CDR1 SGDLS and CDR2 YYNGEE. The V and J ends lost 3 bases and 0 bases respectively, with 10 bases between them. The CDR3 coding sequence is TGTGCCAGCAGCGGGGACGGAAGCTCCTACAATGAGCAGTTCTTC. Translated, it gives CASSGDGSSYNEQFF.

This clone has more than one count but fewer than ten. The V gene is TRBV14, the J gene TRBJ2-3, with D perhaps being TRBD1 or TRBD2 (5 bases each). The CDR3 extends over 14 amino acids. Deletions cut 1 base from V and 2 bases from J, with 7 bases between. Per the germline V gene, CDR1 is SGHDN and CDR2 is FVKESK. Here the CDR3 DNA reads TGTGCCAGCAGCCAAGCGGGGACCACAGATACGCAGTATTTT. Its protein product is CASSQAGTTDTQYF.

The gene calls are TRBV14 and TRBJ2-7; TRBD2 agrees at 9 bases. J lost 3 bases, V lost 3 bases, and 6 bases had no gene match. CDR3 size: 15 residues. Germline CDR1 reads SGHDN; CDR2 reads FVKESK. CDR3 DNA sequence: TGTGCCAGCAGCCACAAGATAGCGGGGGACTACGAGCAGTACTTC. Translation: CASSHKIAGDYEQYF.

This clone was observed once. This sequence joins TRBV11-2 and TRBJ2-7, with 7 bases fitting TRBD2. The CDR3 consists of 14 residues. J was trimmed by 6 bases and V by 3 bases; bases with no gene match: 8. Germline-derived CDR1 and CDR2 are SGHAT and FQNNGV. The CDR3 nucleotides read TGTGCCAGCAGCTTTCTCGCGGGAGCGGGCGAGCAGTACTTC. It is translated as CASSFLAGAGEQYF.

The CDR3 region is CASSGTGGYQPQHF. In DNA form, the CDR3 reads TGTGCCAGCAGCGGGACAGGGGGTTATCAGCCCCAGCATTTT. The chain combines TRBV25-1 with TRBJ1-5; 11 nucleotides line up with TRBD1. This CDR3 has 14 residues. Germline V gene lookup returns CDR1 MGHDK and CDR2 SYGVNS. Trimming removed 6 bases from V and 5 bases from J; junction bases left unmatched: 3.

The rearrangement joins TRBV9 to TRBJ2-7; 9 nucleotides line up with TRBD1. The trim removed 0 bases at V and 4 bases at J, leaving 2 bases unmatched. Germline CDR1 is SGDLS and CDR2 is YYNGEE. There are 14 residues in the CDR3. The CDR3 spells CASSVGDREYEQYF. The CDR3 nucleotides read TGTGCCAGCAGCGTAGGGGACAGGGAATACGAGCAGTACTTC.

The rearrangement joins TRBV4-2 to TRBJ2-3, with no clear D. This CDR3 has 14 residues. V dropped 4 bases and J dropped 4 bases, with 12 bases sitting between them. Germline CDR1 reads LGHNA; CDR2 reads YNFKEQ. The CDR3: CASSLTSRADTQYF. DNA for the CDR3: TGTGCCAGCAGCCTCACTTCTCGTGCAGATACGCAGTATTTT.

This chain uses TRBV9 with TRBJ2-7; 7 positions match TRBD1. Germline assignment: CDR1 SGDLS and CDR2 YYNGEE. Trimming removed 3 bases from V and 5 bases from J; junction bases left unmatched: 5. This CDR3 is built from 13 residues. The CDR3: CASSDDRVDEQYF. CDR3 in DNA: TGTGCCAGCAGCGACGACAGGGTGGACGAGCAGTACTTC.

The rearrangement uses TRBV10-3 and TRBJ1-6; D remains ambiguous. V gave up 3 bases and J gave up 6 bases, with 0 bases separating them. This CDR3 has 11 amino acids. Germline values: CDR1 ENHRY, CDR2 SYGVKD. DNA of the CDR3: TGTGCCATCAGTGATAATTCACCCCTCCACTTT. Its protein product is CAISDNSPLHF.